These 8 T cell receptor beta chains share one sample of origin, sequenced in a study of T cells after posttransplantation cyclophosphamide. Cyclophosphamide on days +3 and +4 followed busulfan-fludarabine conditioning and a marrow graft. The protocol was immunoSEQ multiplex PCR, while the TCRdb copy is restricted to in-frame clones and leaves out a portion. The sample shows 10,000 to 15,000 clones, none of them appearing just once. The material was PBMCs, obtained after allogeneic stem cell transplant with posttransplant cyclophosphamide. The receptors were sampled from a female patient in her 40s who received an allogeneic stem cell transplant from an unrelated donor, was CMV-positive, and had acute GVHD only. Among the T cells, some may be from the graft donor.

This sequence joins TRBV15 and TRBJ2-2, with a weak D call TRBD1 (5 bases). The germline CDR1 and CDR2 sequences are LNHNV and YYDKDF (reference sequence). Trimming stripped 0 bases from V and 2 bases from J, with 7 bases between. The CDR3 loop spans 15 amino acids. Here the CDR3 DNA reads TGTGCCACCAGCAGAGATGGGGCAAACACCGGGGAGCTGTTTTTT. Its translation is CATSRDGANTGELFF.

At least ten counts were recorded for this clone. The genes are TRBV19 and TRBJ1-5, with TRBD1 as a possible D gene (6 bases). Trimming cost V 10 bases and J 3 bases, with 13 bases left between them. In germline, CDR1 is LNHDA, CDR2 SQIVND (reference sequence). This CDR3 has 13 amino acids. CDR3 protein: CATKGQFNQPQHF. CDR3 nucleotides: TGTGCCACCAAAGGACAGTTCAATCAGCCCCAGCATTTT.

This clone has ten or more counts. This chain connects TRBV7-2 to TRBJ2-7; a possible D gene is TRBD1 (6 bases). This CDR3 comprises 13 residues. V lost 3 bases to trimming and J lost 3 bases, with 9 bases between them. Germline V CDR1 and CDR2: SGHTA, FQGNSA. In DNA form, the CDR3 reads TGTGCCAGCAGCTTTGACAGGTTCTACGAGCAGTACTTC. Its translation: CASSFDRFYEQYF. Together with reference TRBV7-2 and TRBJ2-7, the CDR3 gives the full variable domain: GAGVSQSPSNKVTEKGKDVELRCDPISGHTALYWYRQSLGQGLEFLIYFQGNSAPDKSGLPSDRFSAERTGGSVSTLTIQRTQQEDSAVYLCASSFDRFYEQYFGPGTRLTVT.

This clone is deemed medium-sized. The V and J genes are TRBV9 and TRBJ2-7; perhaps TRBD2 as D (5 bases). This CDR3 is built from 13 residues. V was cut by 9 bases and J by 6 bases, with 19 bases left in between. CDR1 is SGDLS, CDR2 YYNGEE, per germline. For the CDR3, the DNA is TGTGCCATCCTCGCGGGCACCCCGGGCGAGCAGTACTTC. Its protein is CAILAGTPGEQYF.

This clone was counted at least ten times. The rearrangement joins TRBV9 to TRBJ2-2; D perhaps matches TRBD2 (6 bases). V dropped 0 bases and J dropped 5 bases, with 17 bases sitting between them. Germline CDR1 and CDR2: SGDLS and YYNGEE. This CDR3 is built from 17 residues. The CDR3 DNA reads as TGTGCCAGCAGCGTAGTGCCGGAGGGAGTGGGAACCGGGGAGCTGTTTTTT. Protein sequence: CASSVVPEGVGTGELFF.

This clone was picked up many times. This chain uses TRBV5-6 with TRBJ1-1; no reliable D call. Germline CDR1 SGHDT, CDR2 YYEEEE. The CDR3 spans 12 residues. Trimming pared 0 bases from V and 8 bases from J, leaving 8 bases between. CDR3 in DNA: TGTGCCAGCAGCTTGGGGGAGGGAGAAGCTTTCTTT. Its translation: CASSLGEGEAFF.

This clone has ten or more counts. The chain couples TRBV11-1 to TRBJ1-2; 7 bases map to TRBD1. This CDR3 spans 16 amino acids. Germline V gives CDR1 SGHAT, CDR2 FQDESV (reference sequence). V lost 4 bases to trimming and J lost 4 bases; unmatched junction nucleotides: 12. The CDR3 region has the DNA TGTGCCAGCAGCTCCCTGACAGGGCCGCTCTTCTATGGCTACACCTTC. Amino acids: CASSSLTGPLFYGYTF. The full variable domain, its missing parts supplied by reference TRBV11-1 and TRBJ1-2, is EAEVAQSPRYKITEKSQAVAFWCDPISGHATLYWYRQILGQGPELLVQFQDESVVDDSQLPKDRFSAERLKGVDSTLKIQPAELGDSAMYLCASSSLTGPLFYGYTFGSGTRLTVV.

This clone was seen ten or more times. The J gene is TRBJ2-7, the V gene TRBV28, with D hard to call. The germline V gene has CDR1 MDHEN and CDR2 SYDVKM. Trimming took 6 bases from V and 0 from J, leaving 18 bases between them. The length of the CDR3 is 16 residues. The CDR3 DNA is TGTGCCAGCAGCTCGCTAGGTGGCGTCCCCTCCTACGAGCAGTACGTC. Its protein product is CASSSLGGVPSYEQYV.